This T cell receptor (beta chain) was identified in a study of tissue T cells after allogeneic stem cell transplantation. Study observations and caveats: Shared clones across patients were few; motif clustering revealed tissue-specific shared signatures.

The V and J ends lost 6 bases and 0 bases, in that order; junction bases with no gene match: 7. The germline CDR1 and CDR2 sequences are NSHNY and SYGAGN. The CDR3 loop spans 17 amino acids. Remarks on this clone: Its cognate antigen is unknown. Mouse germline and gene names are used. The read stops 1 residue short of the end of the CDR3; the missing end is completed from the germline J gene.

Survey-depth TCRbeta CDR3 sequencing reported V/J genes and productive frequencies. Some clones are missing from TCRdb's copy, which holds only in-frame ones; the method was immunoSEQ multiplex PCR. The data contain 15,000 to 20,000 clones, roughly 70% of them singletons. The material sequenced was spleen. This TCR came from a female BALB/c mouse in good health. As its MHC haplotype, the strain has H2-d. The chain is built from TRBV13-1 and TRBJ2-2; 11 bases are a match to TRBD1. The part of the CDR3 DNA that was read is TGTGCCAGCACCAGGGACAGGGGGGACGCAAACACCGGGCAGCTCTAC. Its translation: CASTRDRGDANTGQLY. The full-length CDR3 reads as CASTRDRGDANTGQLYF.